Each of the 5 T cell receptor beta chains below was sequenced from the same sample in a study of post-analysis software for immune sequencing data. General study findings and limits: Elevated frequency relative to controls characterized about 5 TRBV segments in patients, TRBV5-6, TRBV5-1 and TRBV20-1 among them.

These receptors are not linked to any known antigen. Unique molecular identifiers featured in each of the TCR beta cDNA libraries. TCRdb itself ran the PCR reads through MiXCR, one entry per CDR3 protein. The sample consists of approximately 770,000 distinct CDR3 sequences, about half of them appearing once. Material for sequencing was blood. These receptors were taken from a girl between 5 and 17 years old with multiple sclerosis.

This chain uses TRBV24-1 with TRBJ2-5, with 7 bases matching TRBD2. In germline, CDR1 is KGHDR, CDR2 SFDVKD. V lost 5 bases and J lost 11; bases outside the gene matches: 7. The CDR3 runs to 12 residues. CDR3 residues: CATSGSAGEQYF. In DNA form, the CDR3 reads TGTGCCACCAGTGGTTCGGCGGGAGAGCAGTACTTC.

On this clonotype: One end of the junction is discordant with germline, which a read error may explain. This sequence joins TRBV5-1 and TRBJ2-6, with D tentatively TRBD1 (5 bases). This CDR3 spans 14 amino acids. CDR1 and CDR2 (germline): SGHRS, YFSETQ. DNA for the CDR3: TGCGCCAGCAGGTTACTCTCTGGGGCCAATGTCCTGACTTTC. As protein: CASRLLSGANVLTF.

This clonotype has only a few counts. The CDR3, as DNA: TGCAGTGCTAGCTCTAGCGGGAGTTACAATGAGCAGTTCTTC. Amino acid sequence: CSASSSGSYNEQFF. The chain recombines TRBV20-1 with TRBJ2-1; 10 nucleotides agree with TRBD2. CDR1 is DFQATT, CDR2 SNEGSKA, per germline (reference sequence). This CDR3 comprises 14 residues. The J segment lost 4 bases and the V segment lost 3 bases, leaving 3 bases of the junction unmatched.

The chain links TRBV11-2 to TRBJ2-5; 10 nucleotides match TRBD1. Unmatched junction bases numbered 9, after V lost 0 bases and J lost 5 bases. CDR1 is SGHAT and CDR2 is FQNNGV in the germline V gene. This CDR3 comprises 17 residues. The CDR3 loop reads CASSLEGQGEMMETQYF. The CDR3 region has the DNA TGTGCCAGCAGCTTAGAAGGACAGGGGGAGATGATGGAGACCCAGTACTTC.

V gene TRBV5-1 combines with J gene TRBJ2-1; 7 bases line up with TRBD2. Germline CDR1 is SGHRS and CDR2 is YFSETQ. CDR3 length: 16 residues. Unmatched junction bases numbered 7, after V lost 0 bases and J lost 4 bases. CDR3: CASSLAEASGYNEQFF. The DNA for the CDR3 is TGCGCCAGCAGCTTGGCCGAAGCTAGCGGTTACAATGAGCAGTTCTTC.